This TCR beta chain originates from a study of Ad26.COV2.S vaccination and SARS-CoV-2 variants. Study context: Enrolled in COV1001, the donor was in the Ad26.COV2.S trial arm, which received the vaccine. Intramuscular Ad26.COV2.S at 5x10^10 or 1x10^11 viral particles.

Treatment described: around 19 received Ad26.COV2.S at low or high dose, single or two shots; a few received placebo; per-sample allocation not given. Sampling occurred on day 63 after the first vaccine or placebo injection. An Ad26 vector that expressed Wuhan-strain SARS-CoV-2 spike constituted the vaccine. General study findings and limits: Breadth, reportedly substantial, characterized the spike-specific CD8+ and CD4+ T cell responses after vaccination.

Of note for this clone: Antigen unknown.

Trimming removed 0 bases from V and 5 bases from J, with 7 bases in between. Germline lookup yields CDR1 MNHEY and CDR2 SVGAGI. The CDR3 sequence is 13 residues long. Here immunoSEQ multiplex PCR was the method, and the copy in TCRdb shows in-frame clones only, minus some. The table records a few hundred thousand clones, roughly 90% of them present only once. The chain employs TRBV6-5 and TRBJ1-2; no clear D gene. The clonotype originates from a person between 18 and 65 years old who received the Ad26.COV2.S COVID-19 vaccine or a placebo. Sequences were derived from peripheral blood, sampled in a trial of Ad26.COV2.S vaccine versus placebo. CDR3 nucleotide sequence: TGTGCCAGCAGTTACTCTTACAGTTATGGCTACACCTTC. Amino acids: CASSYSYSYGYTF.